This T cell receptor (beta chain) emerged from a study of T-cell memory formation after mild COVID-19. Study observations and caveats: Clones contracting over day 15 to 85 were CD4/CD8 balanced, with later expanders leaning CD4+. Pre-infection memory showed some responding clones, and this suggested that cross-reactive memory joined.

The CDR3 has 17 amino acids. Germline CDR1 reads LNHNV; CDR2 reads YYDKDF (reference sequence). Deletions cut 1 base from V and 1 base from J, with 16 bases between. TCRdb ran MiXCR on the 5' RACE reads and lists one entry per CDR3 protein. The sample consists of about 350,000 distinct CDR3 sequences, around 13% of them appearing once. This clonotype appeared many times. Its antigen is unidentified. The TCR originated in a man aged 18 to 29 who had mild COVID-19 (a few samples of this study predate the infection). Cell type and time point are not known. The sample comprised PBMCs or a T cell subset sorted from them (not recorded which). The chain is built from TRBV15 and TRBJ2-5, with D possibly being TRBD1 or TRBD2 (6 bases each). The CDR3 DNA is TGTGCCACCAGCAGAGGTCCGGTGGGGGGCCTCCAAGAGACCCAGTACTTC. This sequence encodes CATSRGPVGGLQETQYF.